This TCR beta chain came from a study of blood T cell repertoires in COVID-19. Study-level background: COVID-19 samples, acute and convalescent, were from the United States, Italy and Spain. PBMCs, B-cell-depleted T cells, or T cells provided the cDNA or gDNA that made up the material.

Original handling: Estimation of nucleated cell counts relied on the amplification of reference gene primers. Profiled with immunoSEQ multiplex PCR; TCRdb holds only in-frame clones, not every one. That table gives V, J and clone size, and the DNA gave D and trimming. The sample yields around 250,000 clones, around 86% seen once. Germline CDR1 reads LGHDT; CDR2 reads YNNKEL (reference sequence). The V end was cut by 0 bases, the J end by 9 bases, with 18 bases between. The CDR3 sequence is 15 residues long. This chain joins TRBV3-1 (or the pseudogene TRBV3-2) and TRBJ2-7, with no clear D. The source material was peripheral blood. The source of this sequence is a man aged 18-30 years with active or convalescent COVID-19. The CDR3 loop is CASSQELNPPGWQYF. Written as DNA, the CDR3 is TGTGCCAGCAGCCAAGAGCTAAATCCCCCTGGTTGGCAGTACTTC.